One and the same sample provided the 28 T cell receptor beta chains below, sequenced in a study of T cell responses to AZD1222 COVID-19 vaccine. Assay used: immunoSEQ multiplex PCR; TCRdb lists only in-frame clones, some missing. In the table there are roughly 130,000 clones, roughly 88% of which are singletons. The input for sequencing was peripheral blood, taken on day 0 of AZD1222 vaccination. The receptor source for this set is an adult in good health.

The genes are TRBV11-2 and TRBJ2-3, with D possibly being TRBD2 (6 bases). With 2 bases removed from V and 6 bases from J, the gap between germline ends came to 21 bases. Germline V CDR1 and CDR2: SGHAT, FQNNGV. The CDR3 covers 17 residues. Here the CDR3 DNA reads TGTGCCAGCAGCTTATCCAGAGGGCGCGGGGCGGCGGATACGCAGTATTTT. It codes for CASSLSRGRGAADTQYF.

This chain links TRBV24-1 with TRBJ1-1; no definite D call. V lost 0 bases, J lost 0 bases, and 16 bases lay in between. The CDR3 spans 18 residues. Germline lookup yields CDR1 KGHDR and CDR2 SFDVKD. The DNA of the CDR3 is TGTGCCACCAGTGATTTGCGTCACAGTGCCTTGATGAACACTGAAGCTTTCTTT. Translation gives CATSDLRHSALMNTEAFF.

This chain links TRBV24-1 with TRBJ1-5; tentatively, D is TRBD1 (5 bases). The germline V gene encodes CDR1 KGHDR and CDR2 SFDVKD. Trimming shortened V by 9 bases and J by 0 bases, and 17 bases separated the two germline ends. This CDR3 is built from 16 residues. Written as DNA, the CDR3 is TGTGCCACCTCTCAGGCGGGGGTCAATAGCAATCAGCCCCAGCATTTT. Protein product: CATSQAGVNSNQPQHF.

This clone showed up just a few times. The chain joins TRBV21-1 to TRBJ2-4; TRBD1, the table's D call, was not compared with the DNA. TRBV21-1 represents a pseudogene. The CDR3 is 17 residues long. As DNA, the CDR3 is TGTGCCAGCAGCAAAATGGGACAGGGAGTAGCCAAAAACATTCAGTACTTC. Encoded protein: CASSKMGQGVAKNIQYF.

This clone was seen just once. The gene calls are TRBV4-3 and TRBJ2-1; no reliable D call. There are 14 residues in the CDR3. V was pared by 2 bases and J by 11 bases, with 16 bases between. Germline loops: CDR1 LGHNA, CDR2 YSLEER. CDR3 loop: CASSQNPSTPQQFF. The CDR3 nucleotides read TGCGCCAGCAGCCAAAACCCCTCAACCCCACAGCAGTTCTTC.

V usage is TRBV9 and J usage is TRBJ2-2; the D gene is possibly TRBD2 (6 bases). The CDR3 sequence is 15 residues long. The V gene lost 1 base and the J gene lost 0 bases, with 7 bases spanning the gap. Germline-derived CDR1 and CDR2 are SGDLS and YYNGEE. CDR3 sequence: CASSVSGANTGELFF. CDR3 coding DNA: TGTGCCAGCAGCGTATCGGGGGCGAACACCGGGGAGCTGTTTTTT. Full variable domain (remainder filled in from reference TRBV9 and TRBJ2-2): DSGVTQTPKHLITATGQRVTLRCSPRSGDLSVYWYQQSLDQGLQFLIQYYNGEERAKGNILERFSAQQFPDLHSELNLSSLELGDSALYFCASSVSGANTGELFFGEGSRLTVL.

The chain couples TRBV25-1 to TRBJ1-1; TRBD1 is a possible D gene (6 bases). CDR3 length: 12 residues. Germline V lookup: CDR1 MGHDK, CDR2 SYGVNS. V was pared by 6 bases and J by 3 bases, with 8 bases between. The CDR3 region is CASRRTDTEAFF. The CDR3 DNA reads TGTGCCAGCAGAAGGACAGACACTGAAGCTTTCTTT.

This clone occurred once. Here the CDR3 reads CASSSRTGASYEQYF. The CDR3 DNA is TGTGCCAGCAGCTCACGGACAGGGGCTTCCTACGAGCAGTACTTC. This sequence joins TRBV5-4 and TRBJ2-7; 9 positions agree with TRBD1. V gave up 3 bases and J gave up 1 base; unmatched junction bases: 5. Germline V gives CDR1 SGHNT, CDR2 YYREEE (reference sequence). The CDR3 has 15 residues.

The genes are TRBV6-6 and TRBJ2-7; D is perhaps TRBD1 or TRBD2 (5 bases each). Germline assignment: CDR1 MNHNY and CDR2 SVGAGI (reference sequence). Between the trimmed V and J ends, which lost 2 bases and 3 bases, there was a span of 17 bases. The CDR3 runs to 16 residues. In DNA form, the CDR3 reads TGTGCCAGCAGTTACACGGGGCTAGATGGGGGCTACGAGCAGTACTTC. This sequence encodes CASSYTGLDGGYEQYF.

CDR3 region: CASSGLHNEQFF. In nucleotides, the CDR3 is TGTGCCAGCAGCGGGCTACACAATGAGCAGTTCTTC. This chain connects TRBV9 to TRBJ2-1; D not resolved. V was shortened by 3 bases and J by 5 bases, with 6 bases between the two germline ends. Germline CDR1 reads SGDLS; CDR2 reads YYNGEE. The CDR3 runs 12 residues.

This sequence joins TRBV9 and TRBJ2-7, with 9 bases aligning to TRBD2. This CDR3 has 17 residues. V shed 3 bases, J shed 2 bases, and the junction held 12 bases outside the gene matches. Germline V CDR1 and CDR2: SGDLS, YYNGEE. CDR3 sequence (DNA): TGTGCCAGCAGCGAGGGAGGGGTAGCGGGAGCAACCTACGAGCAGTACTTC. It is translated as CASSEGGVAGATYEQYF.

CDR3 residues: CASSLPTGATEAFF. CDR3 nucleotide sequence: TGTGCCAGCAGCTTACCTACGGGGGCCACTGAAGCTTTCTTT. The V and J genes are TRBV7-2 and TRBJ1-1, with a weak D call TRBD1 (6 bases). V dropped 2 bases and J dropped 4 bases, with 11 bases sitting between them. This CDR3 region has 14 residues. Germline CDR1 and CDR2: SGHTA and FQGNSA.

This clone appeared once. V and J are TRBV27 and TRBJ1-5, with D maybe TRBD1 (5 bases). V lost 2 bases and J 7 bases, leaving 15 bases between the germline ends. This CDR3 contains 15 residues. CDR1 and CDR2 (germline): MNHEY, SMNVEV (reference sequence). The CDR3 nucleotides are TGTGCCAGCAGTTTAAACCATGAGGGGAACCAGCCCCAGCATTTT. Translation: CASSLNHEGNQPQHF.

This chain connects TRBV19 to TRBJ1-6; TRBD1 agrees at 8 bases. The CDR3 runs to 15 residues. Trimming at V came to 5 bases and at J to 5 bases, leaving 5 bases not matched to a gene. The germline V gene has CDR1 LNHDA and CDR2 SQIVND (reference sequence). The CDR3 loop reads CASSEQGGDNSPLHF. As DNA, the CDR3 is TGTGCCAGTAGTGAACAGGGGGGTGATAATTCACCCCTCCACTTT.

In DNA form, the CDR3 reads TGTGCTAGTGCCTGGGTAGGGAATGAGCAGTTCTTC. Translated, it gives CASAWVGNEQFF. The chain recombines TRBV12-5 with TRBJ2-1, with D hard to call. There are 12 residues in the CDR3. From germline, CDR1 is LGHNT and CDR2 FRNRAP. V dropped 7 bases and J dropped 7 bases, with 11 bases sitting between them.

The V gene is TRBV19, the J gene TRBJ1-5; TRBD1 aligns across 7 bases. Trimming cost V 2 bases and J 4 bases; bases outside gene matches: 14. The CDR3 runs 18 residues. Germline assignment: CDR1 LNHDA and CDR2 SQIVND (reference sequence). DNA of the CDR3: TGTGCCAGTAGTATATCCAGGGACAGCCTGTATTCGAATCAGCCCCAGCATTTT. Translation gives CASSISRDSLYSNQPQHF.

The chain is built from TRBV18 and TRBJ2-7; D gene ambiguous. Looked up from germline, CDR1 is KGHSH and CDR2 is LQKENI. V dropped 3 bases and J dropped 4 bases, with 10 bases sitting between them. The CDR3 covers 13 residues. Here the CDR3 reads CASSPQLEYEQYF. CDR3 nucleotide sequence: TGTGCCAGCTCACCCCAACTCGAATACGAGCAGTACTTC.

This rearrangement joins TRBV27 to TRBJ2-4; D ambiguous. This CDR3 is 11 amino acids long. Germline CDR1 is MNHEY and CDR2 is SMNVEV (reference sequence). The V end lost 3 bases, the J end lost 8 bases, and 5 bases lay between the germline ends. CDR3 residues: CASSLGDIQYF. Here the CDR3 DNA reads TGTGCCAGCAGTTTGGGTGACATTCAGTACTTC.

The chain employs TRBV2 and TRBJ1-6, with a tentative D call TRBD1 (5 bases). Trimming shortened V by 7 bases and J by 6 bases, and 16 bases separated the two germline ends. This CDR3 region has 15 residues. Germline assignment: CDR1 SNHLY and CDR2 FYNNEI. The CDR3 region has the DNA TGTGCCAGCACGGCGGGGGATCGGTTTAATTCACCCCTCCACTTT. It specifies CASTAGDRFNSPLHF.

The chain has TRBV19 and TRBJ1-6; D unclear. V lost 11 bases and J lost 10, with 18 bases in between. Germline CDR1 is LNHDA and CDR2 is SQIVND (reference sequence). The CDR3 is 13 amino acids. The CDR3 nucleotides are TGTGCCTCCCAGGACCGGGTCGGGTCACCCCTCCACTTT. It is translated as CASQDRVGSPLHF.

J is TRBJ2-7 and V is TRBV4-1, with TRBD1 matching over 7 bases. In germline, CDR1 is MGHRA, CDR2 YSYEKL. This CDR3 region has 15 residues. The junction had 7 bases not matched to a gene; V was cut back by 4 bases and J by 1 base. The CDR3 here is CASSPRDSFSYEQYF. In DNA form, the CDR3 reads TGCGCCAGCAGCCCCCGGGACAGTTTTTCCTACGAGCAGTACTTC.

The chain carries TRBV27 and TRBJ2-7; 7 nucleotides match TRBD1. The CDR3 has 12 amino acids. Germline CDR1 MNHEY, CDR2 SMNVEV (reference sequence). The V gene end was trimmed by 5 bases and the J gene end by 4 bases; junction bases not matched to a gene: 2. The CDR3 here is CASSATGYEQYF. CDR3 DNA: TGTGCCAGCAGTGCGACAGGGTACGAGCAGTACTTC.

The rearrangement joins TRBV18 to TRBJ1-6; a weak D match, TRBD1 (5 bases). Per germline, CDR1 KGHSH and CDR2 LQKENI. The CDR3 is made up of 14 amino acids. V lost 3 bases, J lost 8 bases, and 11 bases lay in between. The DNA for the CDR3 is TGTGCCAGCTCACCCAAATGGGGGGATTCACCCCTCCACTTT. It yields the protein CASSPKWGDSPLHF.

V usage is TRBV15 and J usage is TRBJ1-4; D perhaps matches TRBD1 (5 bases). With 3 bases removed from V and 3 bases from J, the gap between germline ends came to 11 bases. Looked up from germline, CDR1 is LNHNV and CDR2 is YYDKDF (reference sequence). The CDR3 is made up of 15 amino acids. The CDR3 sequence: CATSRGRQPNEKLFF. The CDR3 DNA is TGTGCCACCAGCAGGGGGCGACAGCCTAATGAAAAACTGTTTTTT.

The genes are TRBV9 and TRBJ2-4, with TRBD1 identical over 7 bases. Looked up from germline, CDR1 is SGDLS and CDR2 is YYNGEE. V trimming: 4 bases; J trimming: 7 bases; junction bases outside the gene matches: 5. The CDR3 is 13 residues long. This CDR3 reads CASSTQQGNIQYF. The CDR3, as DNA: TGTGCCAGCAGCACCCAACAGGGGAACATTCAGTACTTC.

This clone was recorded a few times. CDR3 DNA sequence: TGTGCCAGCGGTCGGACAGGATCATTACAGCAGTTCTTC. Residues: CASGRTGSLQQFF. J is TRBJ2-1 and V is TRBV9; 7 bases fit TRBD1. The CDR3 has 13 residues. Per the germline V gene, CDR1 is SGDLS and CDR2 is YYNGEE. V shed 7 bases, J shed 11 bases, and the junction held 12 bases outside the gene matches.

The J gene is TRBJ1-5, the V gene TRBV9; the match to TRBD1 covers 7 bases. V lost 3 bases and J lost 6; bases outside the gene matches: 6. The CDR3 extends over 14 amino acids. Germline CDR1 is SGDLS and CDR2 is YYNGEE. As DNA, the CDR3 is TGTGCCAGCAGCGCCCCTGGGACAGCTCAGCCCCAGCATTTT. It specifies CASSAPGTAQPQHF.

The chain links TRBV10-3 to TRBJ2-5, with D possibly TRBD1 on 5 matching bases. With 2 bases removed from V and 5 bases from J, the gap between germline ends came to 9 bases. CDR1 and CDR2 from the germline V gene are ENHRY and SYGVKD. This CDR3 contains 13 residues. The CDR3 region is CAISERGGETQYF. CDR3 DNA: TGTGCCATCAGTGAGAGGGGTGGGGAGACCCAGTACTTC.